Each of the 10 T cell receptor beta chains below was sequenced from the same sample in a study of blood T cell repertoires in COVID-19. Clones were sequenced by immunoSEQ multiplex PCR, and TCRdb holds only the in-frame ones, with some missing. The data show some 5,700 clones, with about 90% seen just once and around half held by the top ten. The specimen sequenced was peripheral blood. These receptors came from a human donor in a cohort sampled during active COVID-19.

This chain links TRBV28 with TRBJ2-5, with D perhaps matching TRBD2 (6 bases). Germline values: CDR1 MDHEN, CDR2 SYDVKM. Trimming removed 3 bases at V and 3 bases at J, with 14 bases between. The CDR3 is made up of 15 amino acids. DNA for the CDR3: TGTGCCAGCAGTTTGGCCGGGAGTTGGGAAGAGACCCAGTACTTC. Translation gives CASSLAGSWEETQYF.

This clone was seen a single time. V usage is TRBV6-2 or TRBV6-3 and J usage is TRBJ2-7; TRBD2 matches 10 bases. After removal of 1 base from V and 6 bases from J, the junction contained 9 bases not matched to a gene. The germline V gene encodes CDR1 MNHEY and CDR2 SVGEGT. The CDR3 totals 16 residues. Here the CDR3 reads CASSYYQAGGPGEQYF. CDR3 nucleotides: TGTGCCAGCAGTTACTACCAAGCGGGAGGGCCGGGCGAGCAGTACTTC.

CDR3 protein: CAISGGASGNTIYF. The DNA for the CDR3 is TGTGCCATATCAGGGGGCGCTTCTGGAAACACCATATATTTT. The rearrangement uses TRBV7-2 and TRBJ1-3; 8 bases fit TRBD1. The germline CDR1 and CDR2 sequences are SGHTA and FQGNSA. This CDR3 is 14 amino acids long. Trimming removed 10 bases from V and 1 base from J; junction bases left unmatched: 6. Full variable domain (missing parts from reference TRBV7-2 and TRBJ1-3): GAGVSQSPSNKVTEKGKDVELRCDPISGHTALYWYRQSLGQGLEFLIYFQGNSAPDKSGLPSDRFSAERTGGSVSTLTIQRTQQEDSAVYLCAISGGASGNTIYFGEGSWLTVV.

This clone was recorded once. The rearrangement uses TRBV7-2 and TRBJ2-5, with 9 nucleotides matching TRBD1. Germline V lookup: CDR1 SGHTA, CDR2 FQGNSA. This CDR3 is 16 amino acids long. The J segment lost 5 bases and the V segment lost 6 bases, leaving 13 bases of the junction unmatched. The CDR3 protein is CASRTSGQGGAETQYF. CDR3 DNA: TGTGCCAGCAGAACTTCGGGACAGGGCGGCGCGGAGACCCAGTACTTC. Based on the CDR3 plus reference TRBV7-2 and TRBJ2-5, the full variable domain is GAGVSQSPSNKVTEKGKDVELRCDPISGHTALYWYRQSLGQGLEFLIYFQGNSAPDKSGLPSDRFSAERTGGSVSTLTIQRTQQEDSAVYLCASRTSGQGGAETQYFGPGTRLLVL.

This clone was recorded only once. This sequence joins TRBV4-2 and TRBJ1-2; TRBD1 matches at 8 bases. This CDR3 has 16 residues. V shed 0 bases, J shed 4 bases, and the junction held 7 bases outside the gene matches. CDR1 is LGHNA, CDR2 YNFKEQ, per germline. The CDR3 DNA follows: TGTGCCAGCAGCCAAGAATCTACAGGGGGTTCCTATGGCTACACCTTC. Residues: CASSQESTGGSYGYTF.

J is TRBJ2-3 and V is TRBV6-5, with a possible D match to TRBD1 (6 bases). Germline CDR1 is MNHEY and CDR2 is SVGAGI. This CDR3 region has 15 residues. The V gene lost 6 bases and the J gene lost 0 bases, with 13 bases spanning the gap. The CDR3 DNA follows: TGTGCCAGCAGGTCCTACAGGGTTAGCACAGATACGCAGTATTTT. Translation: CASRSYRVSTDTQYF.

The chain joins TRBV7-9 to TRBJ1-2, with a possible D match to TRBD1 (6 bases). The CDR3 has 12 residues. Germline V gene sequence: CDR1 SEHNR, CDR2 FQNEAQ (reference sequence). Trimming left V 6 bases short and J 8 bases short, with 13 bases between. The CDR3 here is CASSPGEYGYTF. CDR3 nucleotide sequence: TGTGCCAGCAGTCCAGGGGAGTACGGCTACACCTTC.

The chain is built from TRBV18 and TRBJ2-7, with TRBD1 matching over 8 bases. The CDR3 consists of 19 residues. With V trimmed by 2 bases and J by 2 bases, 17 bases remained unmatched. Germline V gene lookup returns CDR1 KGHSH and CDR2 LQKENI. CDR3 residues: CASSPLTGDRYNEAYEQYF. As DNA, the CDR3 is TGTGCCAGCTCACCATTAACGGGGGACAGGTATAACGAAGCCTACGAGCAGTACTTC.

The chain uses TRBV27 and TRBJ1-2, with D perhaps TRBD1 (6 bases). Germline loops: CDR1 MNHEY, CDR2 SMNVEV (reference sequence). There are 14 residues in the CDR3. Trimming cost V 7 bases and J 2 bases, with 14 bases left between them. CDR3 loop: CASKPGHKNYGYTF. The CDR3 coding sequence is TGTGCCAGCAAGCCGGGACATAAAAACTATGGCTACACCTTC.

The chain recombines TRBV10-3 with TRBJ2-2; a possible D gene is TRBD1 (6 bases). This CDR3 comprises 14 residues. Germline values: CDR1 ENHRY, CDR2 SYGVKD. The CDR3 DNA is TGTGCTATCCAAGGGGGTTCGAACACCGGGGAGCTGTTTTTT. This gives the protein CAIQGGSNTGELFF.